One and the same sample provided the 32 T cell receptor beta chains below, sequenced in a study of early stage breast cancer tumors. Only in-frame clones appear in the TCRdb table, and some are missing; sequencing was by immunoSEQ multiplex PCR. The sample consists of about 6,000 clones, approximately 78% of them appearing once. Sequencing was performed on normal breast tissue next to the tumor. The receptors stem from a person aged 65 to 85 with breast cancer.

V usage is TRBV6-4 and J usage is TRBJ1-2; D ambiguous. The CDR3 spans 13 residues. V shed 4 bases and J shed 3 bases, with 9 bases lying between them. Per the germline V gene, CDR1 is MRHNA and CDR2 is SNTAGT. The CDR3 bases are TGTGCCAGCAGTGCCAATCATGACTATGGCTACACCTTC. Residues: CASSANHDYGYTF.

The chain employs TRBV19 and TRBJ1-2, with 8 bases aligning to TRBD1. CDR1 is LNHDA and CDR2 is SQIVND in the germline V gene (reference sequence). This CDR3 comprises 14 residues. Losses at the gene ends were 6 bases for V and 6 bases for J; bases not matched to a gene: 9. The CDR3 sequence is CASRVRPQGDGYTF. The DNA for the CDR3 is TGTGCCAGTAGAGTTCGACCACAGGGGGATGGCTACACCTTC.

The chain couples TRBV28 to TRBJ2-3; D uncertain. The germline gives CDR1 MDHEN, CDR2 SYDVKM. This CDR3 contains 12 residues. V was trimmed by 3 bases and J by 11 bases, leaving 12 bases between them. The CDR3 sequence is CASSFRGTVQYF. CDR3 DNA: TGTGCCAGCAGTTTCCGCGGCACGGTGCAGTATTTT.

This chain joins TRBV25-1 and TRBJ1-2, with 7 positions matching TRBD1. V was clipped by 2 bases and J by 6 bases; unmatched bases: 6. The germline CDR1 and CDR2 sequences are MGHDK and SYGVNS. The CDR3 runs 14 residues. CDR3 region: CASSEPDRENGYTF. CDR3 nucleotides: TGTGCCAGCAGTGAACCCGACAGGGAAAATGGCTACACCTTC.

This chain connects TRBV13 to TRBJ1-2; 9 positions match TRBD1. CDR3 length: 14 amino acids. Germline V gives CDR1 PRHDT, CDR2 FYEKMQ (reference sequence). Trimming cost V 5 bases and J 3 bases; bases outside gene matches: 4. In DNA, the CDR3 is TGTGCCAGCAGCCCTCGACAGGGGGACTATGGCTACACCTTC. This sequence encodes CASSPRQGDYGYTF.

V and J are TRBV14 and TRBJ1-2, with D tentatively TRBD1 (5 bases). V was cut by 1 base and J by 4 bases, with 16 bases left in between. CDR3 size: 16 residues. Germline assignment: CDR1 SGHDN and CDR2 FVKESK. The DNA for the CDR3 is TGTGCCAGCAGCCAAGGAACGGGGGACGGAATCTATGGCTACACCTTC. It translates to CASSQGTGDGIYGYTF.

The chain combines TRBV5-3 with TRBJ1-2, with 7 bases that match TRBD1. TRBV5-3 counts as an open reading frame of uncertain function. The CDR3 length is 16 residues. Germline trimming cut 1 base from V and 5 bases from J; bases unmatched to any gene: 11. The DNA of the CDR3 is TGTGCCAGAAGCTTGCGGACAGGCGGTAAGATTTATGGCTACACCTTC. Protein sequence: CARSLRTGGKIYGYTF.

The rearrangement uses TRBV7-2 and TRBJ2-1, with 7 bases lining up with TRBD2. CDR3 length equals 14 residues. CDR1 is SGHTA, CDR2 FQGNSA, per germline. The J segment lost 6 bases and the V segment lost 1 base, leaving 3 bases of the junction unmatched. Here the CDR3 reads CASSLDGRANEQFF. CDR3 nucleotides: TGTGCCAGCAGCTTAGATGGGAGGGCCAATGAGCAGTTCTTC.

V usage is TRBV7-6 and J usage is TRBJ2-3; maybe TRBD1 (6 bases). Germline-derived CDR1 and CDR2 are SGHVS and FNYEAQ. V shed 2 bases and J shed 2 bases, with 14 bases lying between them. This CDR3 contains 16 residues. In DNA, the CDR3 is TGTGCCAGCAGCTTAATGGTGCAGGGGCCCACAGATACGCAGTATTTT. Amino acids: CASSLMVQGPTDTQYF.

This chain uses TRBV9 with TRBJ2-7; a possible D gene is TRBD2 (5 bases). Germline loops: CDR1 SGDLS, CDR2 YYNGEE. This CDR3 region has 14 residues. V was trimmed by 6 bases and J by 5 bases, leaving 18 bases between them. CDR3 DNA sequence: TGTGCCAGCACGCGATACGGGTCCGGGGACGAGCAGTACTTC. Its translation: CASTRYGSGDEQYF.

The rearrangement uses TRBV30 and TRBJ1-6, with TRBD1 as a possible D gene (5 bases). This CDR3 comprises 15 residues. Trimming removed 3 bases from V and 5 bases from J, with 14 bases in between. CDR1 GTSNPN and CDR2 SVGIG come from the germline V gene (reference sequence). In nucleotides, the CDR3 is TGTGCCTGGAGCCCTCAGGGTTTGCATAATTCACCCCTCCACTTT. Translated: CAWSPQGLHNSPLHF.

The rearrangement joins TRBV18 to TRBJ2-3; D unclear. This CDR3 has 15 residues. V lost 0 bases and J 0 bases, leaving 7 bases between the germline ends. CDR1 and CDR2 from the germline V gene are KGHSH and LQKENI. The DNA for the CDR3 is TGTGCCAGCTCACCACCCCAGGATAGCACAGATACGCAGTATTTT. Its translation is CASSPPQDSTDTQYF.

This chain connects TRBV30 to TRBJ1-1; D is possibly TRBD1 (5 bases). Germline V gives CDR1 GTSNPN, CDR2 SVGIG (reference sequence). The V gene lost 1 base and the J gene lost 3 bases, with 15 bases spanning the gap. The length of the CDR3 is 15 residues. CDR3 residues: CAWSAGARSDTEAFF. CDR3 bases: TGTGCCTGGAGTGCTGGGGCCAGAAGCGACACTGAAGCTTTCTTT.

This clone was seen a few times. V usage is TRBV5-1 and J usage is TRBJ2-3; the D is unclear. The CDR3 extends over 12 amino acids. Germline V gene lookup returns CDR1 SGHRS and CDR2 YFSETQ. V dropped 2 bases and J dropped 3 bases, with 4 bases sitting between them. CDR3 coding DNA: TGCGCCAGCAGCTTCGCGACAGATACGCAGTATTTT. It codes for CASSFATDTQYF.

This clone was counted once. V gene TRBV5-1 combines with J gene TRBJ2-7, with D hard to call. The length of the CDR3 is 14 residues. Trimming took off 3 bases at V and 3 bases at J, with 13 bases between the two ends. CDR1 SGHRS and CDR2 YFSETQ come from the germline V gene. This CDR3 is CASSSGRNGYEQYF. CDR3 DNA sequence: TGCGCCAGCAGCTCAGGTCGAAACGGCTACGAGCAGTACTTC. Supplemented by reference TRBV5-1 and TRBJ2-7, the full variable domain reads KAGVTQTPRYLIKTRGQQVTLSCSPISGHRSVSWYQQTPGQGLQFLFEYFSETQRNKGNFPGRFSGRQFSNSRSEMNVSTLELGDSALYLCASSSGRNGYEQYFGPGTRLTVT.

The CDR3 nucleotides read TGTGCCAGTAGTATCGGTGGCAGGATGGATTCACCCCTCCACTTT. It encodes CASSIGGRMDSPLHF. This chain uses TRBV19 with TRBJ1-6; D gene ambiguous. The CDR3 extends over 15 amino acids. The V end was cut by 3 bases, the J end by 8 bases, with 14 bases between. In germline, CDR1 is LNHDA, CDR2 SQIVND (reference sequence).

This rearrangement joins TRBV5-1 to TRBJ2-3, with D maybe TRBD1 (5 bases). CDR1 is SGHRS, CDR2 YFSETQ, per germline. There are 15 residues in the CDR3. V lost 4 bases and J 3 bases, leaving 15 bases between the germline ends. The CDR3 protein is CASSQQQVLTDTQYF. In DNA form, the CDR3 reads TGCGCCAGCAGCCAACAACAGGTCCTAACAGATACGCAGTATTTT. The full variable domain, in which reference TRBV5-1 and TRBJ2-3 provide the parts outside the CDR3, is KAGVTQTPRYLIKTRGQQVTLSCSPISGHRSVSWYQQTPGQGLQFLFEYFSETQRNKGNFPGRFSGRQFSNSRSEMNVSTLELGDSALYLCASSQQQVLTDTQYFGPGTRLTVL.

The chain joins TRBV6-1 to TRBJ2-2; 11 bases fit TRBD2. The V and J ends lost 4 bases and 8 bases, in that order; junction bases with no gene match: 9. This CDR3 has 16 residues. The germline V gene has CDR1 MNHNS and CDR2 SASEGT. Here the CDR3 DNA reads TGTGCCAGCAGTGGAGTAATAGCGGGGGGGCCAGGGGAGCTGTTTTTT. Its translation is CASSGVIAGGPGELFF.

The CDR3 loop is CASSHPRGGGAETQYF. The CDR3 nucleotides are TGTGCCAGCAGCCACCCGAGGGGCGGGGGGGCGGAGACCCAGTACTTC. The chain couples TRBV7-9 to TRBJ2-5; 9 nucleotides align to TRBD2. J was trimmed by 5 bases and V by 5 bases; bases with no gene match: 12. The CDR3 length is 16 residues. Germline V gene data show CDR1 as SEHNR and CDR2 as FQNEAQ (reference sequence).

The chain carries TRBV7-9 and TRBJ1-1, with 7 bases matching TRBD1. CDR3 size: 14 residues. V lost 4 bases and J lost 11; bases outside the gene matches: 13. CDR1 and CDR2 from the germline V gene are SEHNR and FQNEAQ (reference sequence). CDR3 coding DNA: TGTGCCAGCAGCTCACAGGGGCCCGCTAGTAAGGCTTTCTTT. Protein: CASSSQGPASKAFF.

The chain recombines TRBV18 with TRBJ1-3; D is perhaps TRBD1 (6 bases). The V and J ends lost 1 base and 7 bases respectively, with 14 bases between them. CDR1 is KGHSH and CDR2 is LQKENI in the germline V gene. There are 15 residues in the CDR3. As DNA, the CDR3 is TGTGCCAGCTCACCACTAACAGGGTTGCGGAACACCATATATTTT. Translating it yields CASSPLTGLRNTIYF.

This chain connects TRBV5-5 to TRBJ2-3, with D tentatively TRBD2 (5 bases). The CDR3 length is 13 residues. CDR1 and CDR2 from the germline V gene are SGHKS and YYEKEE (reference sequence). V gave up 4 bases and J gave up 2 bases, with 8 bases separating them. Here the CDR3 DNA reads TGTGCCAGCAGCCAGGACTTCACAGATACGCAGTATTTT. Translated: CASSQDFTDTQYF.

The V gene is TRBV28, the J gene TRBJ2-7, with 9 nucleotides matching TRBD2. Trimming at V came to 2 bases and at J to 3 bases, leaving 5 bases not matched to a gene. This CDR3 comprises 15 residues. Germline assignment: CDR1 MDHEN and CDR2 SYDVKM. CDR3 coding DNA: TGTGCCAGCAGTTTACCGGCGGGAGGGCTCTACGAGCAGTACTTC. Its translation: CASSLPAGGLYEQYF. Together with reference TRBV28 and TRBJ2-7, the CDR3 gives the full variable domain: DVKVTQSSRYLVKRTGEKVFLECVQDMDHENMFWYRQDPGLGLRLIYFSYDVKMKEKGDIPEGYSVSREKKERFSLILESASTNQTSMYLCASSLPAGGLYEQYFGPGTRLTVT.

The chain recombines TRBV5-1 with TRBJ1-1; TRBD1 is a possible D gene (6 bases). This CDR3 is 15 amino acids long. V was trimmed by 3 bases and J by 0 bases, leaving 12 bases between them. Germline V gene sequence: CDR1 SGHRS, CDR2 YFSETQ. CDR3 amino acids: CASSYLGQLNTEAFF. DNA for the CDR3: TGCGCCAGCAGCTATCTGGGACAACTGAACACTGAAGCTTTCTTT. Drawing the rest from reference TRBV5-1 and TRBJ1-1, the complete variable domain is KAGVTQTPRYLIKTRGQQVTLSCSPISGHRSVSWYQQTPGQGLQFLFEYFSETQRNKGNFPGRFSGRQFSNSRSEMNVSTLELGDSALYLCASSYLGQLNTEAFFGQGTRLTVV.

This chain joins TRBV11-2 and TRBJ2-1, with D possibly being TRBD1 (5 bases). Germline CDR1 SGHAT, CDR2 FQNNGV. CDR3 size: 16 residues. Between the trimmed V and J ends, which lost 2 bases and 2 bases, there was a span of 13 bases. The CDR3 sequence is CASSLQGQAAYNEQFF. The CDR3, as DNA: TGTGCCAGCAGCTTACAGGGCCAGGCAGCCTACAATGAGCAGTTCTTC.

V usage is TRBV28 and J usage is TRBJ2-1; 14 bases match TRBD2. CDR3 length: 17 residues. CDR1 and CDR2 (germline): MDHEN, SYDVKM. Trimming at V came to 3 bases and at J to 6 bases, leaving 7 bases not matched to a gene. The DNA for the CDR3 is TGTGCCAGCAGTTTTGCCAGGACTAGCGGGAGGCTCAATGAGCAGTTCTTC. Its protein is CASSFARTSGRLNEQFF.

The chain recombines TRBV29-1 with TRBJ2-3; no definite D call. The germline V gene encodes CDR1 SQVTM and CDR2 ANQGSEA. The CDR3 runs 15 residues. Trimming took off 1 base at V and 0 bases at J, with 11 bases between the two ends. CDR3 coding DNA: TGCAGCGTTGAAGTCCCACTCACCAGCACAGATACGCAGTATTTT. This gives the protein CSVEVPLTSTDTQYF.

The CDR3 sequence: CASSISGTGVLGANVLTF. The CDR3 DNA is TGTGCCAGCTCCATCTCCGGGACAGGAGTTTTGGGGGCCAACGTCCTGACTTTC. This chain joins TRBV18 and TRBJ2-6; TRBD1 aligns across 8 bases. Germline V lookup: CDR1 KGHSH, CDR2 LQKENI. Losses at the gene ends were 6 bases for V and 4 bases for J; bases not matched to a gene: 14. The length of the CDR3 is 18 residues.

The rearrangement uses TRBV6-6 and TRBJ1-1, with D unresolved. The CDR3 loop spans 11 amino acids. Germline-derived CDR1 and CDR2 are MNHNY and SVGAGI (reference sequence). V was pared by 2 bases and J by 8 bases, with 6 bases between. CDR3 region: CASSYAGEAFF. In DNA form, the CDR3 reads TGTGCCAGCAGTTACGCGGGGGAAGCTTTCTTT.

The V call is TRBV4-1, the J call TRBJ2-2; 12 nucleotides line up with TRBD2. This CDR3 comprises 16 residues. V was clipped by 1 base and J by 7 bases; unmatched bases: 4. Germline values: CDR1 MGHRA, CDR2 YSYEKL. In DNA, the CDR3 is TGCGCCAGCAGCCAAGGACTAGCGGGAGACGGCGGGGAGCTGTTTTTT. It is translated as CASSQGLAGDGGELFF.

This sequence joins TRBV10-2 and TRBJ2-7; TRBD2 agrees at 13 bases. V shed 6 bases and J 7 bases; nucleotides not matched to a gene: 3. Germline V gene lookup returns CDR1 WSHSY and CDR2 SAAADI. The CDR3 is made up of 13 amino acids. CDR3 sequence (DNA): TGCGCCAGCAGACTAGCGGGAGGGATAGAGCAGTACTTC. Its protein is CASRLAGGIEQYF.

The chain carries TRBV9 and TRBJ1-1; D is unclear. CDR1 SGDLS and CDR2 YYNGEE come from the germline V gene. Trimming left V 0 bases short and J 3 bases short, with 15 bases between. The CDR3 is made up of 16 amino acids. The CDR3 coding sequence is TGTGCCAGCAGCGTAGGAGGAGAGGGCCGGGACACTGAAGCTTTCTTT. It is translated as CASSVGGEGRDTEAFF.